The 10 T cell receptor beta chains given below trace back to one sample, sequenced in a study of naive and memory T cell subsets. The library had UMIs added by 3' ligation of an oligonucleotide to TCR cDNA. Amplification of ligated cDNA took four PCR rounds with SP2 and nested alpha and beta constant primers. TCRdb passed the 5' RACE reads through MiXCR, listing each CDR3 protein once. The sample carries some 60,000 distinct CDR3 sequences, roughly 7.5% recorded once. Receptor source: a female donor in good health.

CDR3 sequence: CASSQFGETQYF. The CDR3 DNA reads as TGTGCCAGCAGCCAGTTCGGAGAGACCCAGTACTTC. The rearrangement uses TRBV7-9 and TRBJ2-5; D gene uncertain. Germline CDR1 reads SEHNR; CDR2 reads FQNEAQ (reference sequence). This CDR3 has 12 amino acids. Trimming removed 5 bases from V and 4 bases from J, with 8 bases in between.

This clonotype was seen ten or more times. This chain links TRBV6-6 with TRBJ1-3; D ambiguous. V was shortened by 2 bases and J by 0 bases, with 11 bases between the two germline ends. This CDR3 comprises 16 residues. Germline V gives CDR1 MNHNY, CDR2 SVGAGI (reference sequence). CDR3 residues: CASSYQSAASGNTIYF. DNA for the CDR3: TGTGCCAGCAGTTACCAGTCGGCAGCCTCTGGAAACACCATATATTTT.

This sequence joins TRBV19 and TRBJ1-5; unclear D gene. Germline CDR1 and CDR2: LNHDA and SQIVND (reference sequence). V dropped 3 bases and J dropped 10 bases, with 10 bases sitting between them. This CDR3 is 12 amino acids long. CDR3 residues: CASSIRGEPQHF. The CDR3 coding sequence is TGTGCCAGTAGTATTCGCGGGGAACCCCAGCATTTT.

The chain recombines TRBV4-3 with TRBJ2-4; D remains unclear. CDR1 and CDR2 (germline): LGHNA, YSLEER. This CDR3 contains 17 residues. The V end was cut by 4 bases, the J end by 2 bases, with 18 bases between. CDR3 bases: TGCGCCAGCAGCCCTGAAGTCATAGGTGTGACCAAAAACATTCAGTACTTC. Its protein product is CASSPEVIGVTKNIQYF.

There are many counts of this clonotype. One end of the junction fails to match germline, which may point to a read error. The chain carries TRBV7-7 and TRBJ2-5; D gene uncertain. This CDR3 is 15 amino acids long. Germline V lookup: CDR1 SSHAT, CDR2 FNYEAQ (reference sequence). The CDR3 loop reads CASSLGLGMQETQYF. The CDR3 DNA reads as TGTGCTAGCAGCTTAGGGCTCGGTATGCAAGAGACCCAGTACTTC.

This clonotype was recorded at least ten times. The chain employs TRBV20-1 and TRBJ1-4; a possible D gene is TRBD1 (5 bases). This CDR3 has 12 residues. Germline V CDR1 and CDR2: DFQATT, SNEGSKA (reference sequence). CDR3: CSAGAQSEKLFF. CDR3 nucleotide sequence: TGCAGCGCTGGGGCGCAGAGTGAAAAACTGTTTTTT.

The sample holds many counts of this clonotype. J is TRBJ1-1 and V is TRBV29-1; D may be TRBD1 (5 bases). V dropped 4 bases and J dropped 3 bases, with 9 bases sitting between them. Germline V lookup: CDR1 SQVTM, CDR2 ANQGSEA. This CDR3 region has 12 residues. CDR3 coding DNA: TGCAGCGTTGTGCAGGGCGACACTGAAGCTTTCTTT. This codes for CSVVQGDTEAFF.

The chain links TRBV29-1 to TRBJ1-1, with D perhaps TRBD1 (5 bases). This CDR3 region has 13 residues. Germline V gene data show CDR1 as SQVTM and CDR2 as ANQGSEA. With 4 bases removed from V and 3 bases from J, the gap between germline ends came to 12 bases. The CDR3: CSVVRVGDTEAFF. The CDR3 bases are TGCAGCGTTGTCAGGGTTGGTGACACTGAAGCTTTCTTT.

Ten or more counts support this clonotype. J is TRBJ1-1 and V is TRBV3-1, with D unresolved. The CDR3 is 11 residues long. Germline CDR1 reads LGHDT; CDR2 reads YNNKEL (reference sequence). The V and J ends lost 4 bases and 7 bases respectively, with 7 bases between them. CDR3 region: CASSLRSEAFF. CDR3 sequence (DNA): TGTGCCAGCAGCCTCAGGAGTGAAGCTTTCTTT. Using reference TRBV3-1 and TRBJ1-1 for the parts outside the CDR3, the full variable domain is DTAVSQTPKYLVTQMGNDKSIKCEQNLGHDTMYWYKQDSKKFLKIMFSYNNKELIINETVPNRFSPKSPDKAHLNLHINSLELGDSAVYFCASSLRSEAFFGQGTRLTVV.

Only a few counts were recorded for this clonotype. The J gene is TRBJ1-6, the V gene TRBV6-2 or TRBV6-3, with D perhaps TRBD1 (6 bases). Germline V gene data show CDR1 as MNHEY and CDR2 as SVGEGT. Trimming shortened V by 8 bases and J by 3 bases, and 14 bases separated the two germline ends. The CDR3 is 15 residues long. The CDR3 DNA reads as TGTGCCAGCGGATACAGGGAAAACTATAATTCACCCCTCCACTTT. Translated: CASGYRENYNSPLHF.